A single sample is the source of the 13 T cell receptor beta chains below, sequenced in a study of blood T cells in healthy people across ages. Primers used in a second PCR of about 7 to 12 cycles were a sample-barcoded 5' primer and a J-beta primer mix. TCRdb analysed the 5' RACE reads with MiXCR anew, one entry per CDR3 protein. Among some 920,000 distinct CDR3 sequences listed, 51% were seen once. The sample taken for sequencing was blood. The origin of the receptors is an older woman in good health.

The chain couples TRBV7-2 to TRBJ2-1, with no clear D. The CDR3 is 15 amino acids. Germline V gene sequence: CDR1 SGHTA, CDR2 FQGNSA. Trimming shortened V by 2 bases and J by 7 bases, and 15 bases separated the two germline ends. CDR3 protein: CASSLPLNVLNEQFF. The CDR3 nucleotides are TGTGCCAGCAGCTTACCTCTAAACGTTTTGAATGAGCAGTTCTTC.

The CDR3 spells CASSRLHEQYF. CDR3 sequence (DNA): TGTGCCAGCAGTCGCCTTCACGAGCAGTACTTC. This sequence joins TRBV6-5 and TRBJ2-7, with D uncertain. This CDR3 has 11 amino acids. V lost 5 bases and J 5 bases, leaving 7 bases between the germline ends. Germline CDR1 and CDR2: MNHEY and SVGAGI.

This clonotype came up a few times. The chain employs TRBV27 and TRBJ2-7; D gene uncertain. The CDR3 spans 14 residues. V shed 4 bases and J shed 2 bases, with 12 bases lying between them. The germline V gene encodes CDR1 MNHEY and CDR2 SMNVEV (reference sequence). The CDR3 sequence: CASSWGRPAYEQYF. CDR3 bases: TGTGCCAGCAGTTGGGGTCGGCCGGCCTACGAGCAGTACTTC.

This clonotype was counted between two and nine times. This chain links TRBV11-2 with TRBJ2-6; maybe TRBD1 (5 bases). Trimming removed 5 bases from V and 13 bases from J, with 15 bases in between. Germline values: CDR1 SGHAT, CDR2 FQNNGV. This CDR3 is built from 13 residues. The CDR3 region has the DNA TGTGCCAGCAGCCAGGGTCAGATTGGGGTCCTGACTTTC. Translating it yields CASSQGQIGVLTF.

This chain uses TRBV19 with TRBJ2-4, with TRBD2 as a possible D gene (5 bases). The J call is in doubt because the DNA end fits TRBJ2-7 better. CDR3 length equals 14 residues. The germline gives CDR1 LNHDA, CDR2 SQIVND (reference sequence). The CDR3 spells CASSAADFYYEQYF. CDR3 bases: TGTGCCAGTAGTGCCGCGGACTTTTACTACGAGCAGTACTTC.

The chain links TRBV12-3 or TRBV12-4 to TRBJ2-7, with D possibly matching TRBD1 (5 bases). The V and J ends lost 6 bases and 3 bases respectively, with 15 bases between them. This CDR3 contains 14 residues. Here the CDR3 DNA reads TGTGCCAGCAGCCAGAGACAGTCCCGCTACGAGCAGTACTTC. Protein: CASSQRQSRYEQYF.

The chain uses TRBV7-6 and TRBJ2-5, with 7 positions matching TRBD1. The CDR3 contains 15 residues. Germline CDR1 reads SGHVS; CDR2 reads FNYEAQ. Losses at the gene ends were 0 bases for V and 11 bases for J; bases not matched to a gene: 12. The CDR3 region is CASSLAGTDDNEQYF. CDR3 nucleotide sequence: TGTGCCAGCAGCTTAGCAGGGACAGACGACAATGAGCAGTACTTC.

Notes on this clonotype: A much larger clone is a single base away; this may be a read error. The rearrangement links TRBV28 to TRBJ2-5; maybe TRBD1 (6 bases). Trimming took off 9 bases at V and 2 bases at J, with 19 bases between the two ends. Germline V gives CDR1 MDHEN, CDR2 SYDVKM. The CDR3 covers 15 residues. The CDR3 bases are TGTGCCAGTTCTTTCTCGAGGACAGTGCAAGAGACCCAGTACTTC. Amino acid sequence: CASSFSRTVQETQYF.

This rearrangement joins TRBV3-1 to TRBJ2-7; D not resolved. V was shortened by 1 base and J by 3 bases, with 7 bases between the two germline ends. The CDR3 has 13 residues. Germline lookup yields CDR1 LGHDT and CDR2 YNNKEL (reference sequence). This chain's CDR3 is CASSQGPFYEQYF. DNA for the CDR3: TGTGCCAGCAGCCAAGGCCCCTTCTACGAGCAGTACTTC.

This clonotype was counted a single time. V and J are TRBV2 and TRBJ1-2; the match to TRBD1 covers 9 bases. Germline V gene sequence: CDR1 SNHLY, CDR2 FYNNEI. This CDR3 is built from 12 residues. J gave up 9 bases and V 5 bases, and 4 bases lay outside the gene matches. CDR3 residues: CASSLDRGSYTF. In nucleotides, the CDR3 is TGTGCCAGCAGTCTGGACAGGGGTAGCTACACCTTC.

The chain employs TRBV7-2 and TRBJ2-7; 7 nucleotides line up with TRBD2. V lost 0 bases to trimming and J lost 0 bases; unmatched junction nucleotides: 5. The CDR3 length is 16 residues. The germline gives CDR1 SGHTA, CDR2 FQGNSA. The CDR3 region has the DNA TGTGCCAGCAGCTTAGCGCGCGGGGGAAGCTCCTACGAGCAGTACTTC. Encoded protein: CASSLARGGSSYEQYF.

On this clonotype itself: A much bigger clone sits one base away, suggesting this may be a read error. This chain uses TRBV5-1 with TRBJ2-7; 8 bases are a match to TRBD2. The length of the CDR3 is 15 residues. With V trimmed by 2 bases and J by 3 bases, 7 bases remained unmatched. CDR1 and CDR2 (germline): SGHRS, YFSETQ. The CDR3 region has the DNA TGCGCCAGCAGCTTTGCGACTAGCGCCAACTACGAGCAGTACTTC. This encodes CASSFATSANYEQYF.

This chain uses TRBV20-1 with TRBJ2-5; TRBD2 aligns across 10 bases. The trim removed 1 base at V and 2 bases at J, leaving 4 bases unmatched. Per germline, CDR1 DFQATT and CDR2 SNEGSKA (reference sequence). This CDR3 has 15 amino acids. The DNA of the CDR3 is TGCAGTGCTAGAGCCGGACTAGCGGCACAAGAGACCCAGTACTTC. Amino acids: CSARAGLAAQETQYF.